The clone carrying this T cell receptor (beta chain) was observed a few times. Antigen: not known. Approximately 10 ml of fresh peripheral blood supplied the PBMCs. This sample is part of a study of T cells in Graves' hyperthyroidism and ophthalmopathy. The study's findings and limits: Among clonotypes expanded in thyroid above 0.001, most were also found in blood.

V lost 2 bases, J lost 2 bases, and 6 bases lay in between. Germline V CDR1 and CDR2: KGHSH, LQKENI. CDR3 length: 14 amino acids. RNA transcripts gave rise to amplified TCR beta CDR3 regions. Initially, a first-round RT-PCR of the TCR CDR3 employed the HTBI primer set. TCRdb reprocessed the multiplex PCR reads via MiXCR and lists one record per CDR3 protein. Among 300,000 to 350,000 distinct CDR3 sequences listed, around 16% were seen once. This receptor was identified in a man aged 30 to 45 with Graves' hyperthyroidism. Source material: blood. The J gene is TRBJ1-4, the V gene TRBV18; D unresolved. CDR3 bases: TGTGCCAGCTCACCAGGGATTACTAATGAAAAACTGTTTTTT. This codes for CASSPGITNEKLFF.